This T cell receptor (beta chain) was identified in a study of radiation and T cells in renal cell carcinoma. Time point given: blood 4 weeks post-SBRT, at nephrectomy. Regarding treatment: 15 Gy SBRT to primary tumor, nephrectomy 4 weeks later. Trimming removed 1 base at V and 4 bases at J, with 11 bases between. The germline gives CDR1 LGHNA, CDR2 YNFKEQ. The CDR3 runs 15 residues. The method was immunoSEQ multiplex PCR; TCRdb's version includes in-frame clones alone and lacks a portion of them. The sample yields 150,000 or so clones, about 87% seen once. The source was blood, collected from a patient whose treatment included radiotherapy and nephrectomy. The sequence derives from a woman aged 50 to 60 with renal cell carcinoma. V gene TRBV4-2 combines with J gene TRBJ1-5; D perhaps matches TRBD1 (6 bases). The CDR3 DNA reads TGTGCCAGCAGCCAAGGTTGGGGGCAAAATCAGCCCCAGCATTTT. This sequence encodes CASSQGWGQNQPQHF.